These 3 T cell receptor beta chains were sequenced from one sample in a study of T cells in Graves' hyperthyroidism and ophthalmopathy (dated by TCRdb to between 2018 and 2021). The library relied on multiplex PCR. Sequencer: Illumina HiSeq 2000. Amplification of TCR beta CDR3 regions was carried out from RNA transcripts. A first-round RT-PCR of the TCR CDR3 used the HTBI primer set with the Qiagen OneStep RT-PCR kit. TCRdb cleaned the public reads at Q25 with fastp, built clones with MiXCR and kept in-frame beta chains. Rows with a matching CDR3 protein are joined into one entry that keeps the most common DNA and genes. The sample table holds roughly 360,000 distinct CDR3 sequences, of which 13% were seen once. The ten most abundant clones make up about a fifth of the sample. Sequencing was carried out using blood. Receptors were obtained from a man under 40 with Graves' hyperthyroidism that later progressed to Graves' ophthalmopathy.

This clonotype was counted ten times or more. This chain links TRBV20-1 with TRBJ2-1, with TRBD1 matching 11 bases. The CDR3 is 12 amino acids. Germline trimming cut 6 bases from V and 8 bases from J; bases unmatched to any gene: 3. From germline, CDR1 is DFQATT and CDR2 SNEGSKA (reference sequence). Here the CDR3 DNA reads TGCAGTGCCACGGACAGGGGGCATGAGCAGTTCTTC. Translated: CSATDRGHEQFF.

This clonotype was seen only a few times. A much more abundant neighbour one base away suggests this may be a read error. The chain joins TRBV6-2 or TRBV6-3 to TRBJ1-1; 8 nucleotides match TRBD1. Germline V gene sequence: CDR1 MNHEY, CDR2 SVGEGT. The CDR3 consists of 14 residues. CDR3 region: CASADRGSYTGAFF. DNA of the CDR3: TGTGCCAGCGCCGACAGGGGATCGTACACTGGAGCTTTCTTT.

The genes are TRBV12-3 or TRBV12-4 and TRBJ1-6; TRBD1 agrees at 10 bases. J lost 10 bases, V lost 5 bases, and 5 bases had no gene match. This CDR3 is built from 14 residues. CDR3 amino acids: CASSAGTGESPLHF. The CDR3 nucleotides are TGTGCCAGCAGTGCCGGGACAGGGGAATCACCCCTCCACTTT.